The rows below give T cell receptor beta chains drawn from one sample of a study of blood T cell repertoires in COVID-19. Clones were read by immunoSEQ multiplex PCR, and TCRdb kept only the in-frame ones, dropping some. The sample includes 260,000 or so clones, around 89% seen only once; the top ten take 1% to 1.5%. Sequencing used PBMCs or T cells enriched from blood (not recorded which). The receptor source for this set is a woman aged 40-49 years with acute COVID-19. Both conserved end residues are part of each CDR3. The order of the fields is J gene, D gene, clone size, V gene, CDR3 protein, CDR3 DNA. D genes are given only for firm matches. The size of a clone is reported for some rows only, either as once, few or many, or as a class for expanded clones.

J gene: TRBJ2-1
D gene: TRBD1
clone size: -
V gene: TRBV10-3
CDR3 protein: CAINGQGTNEQFF
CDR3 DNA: TGTGCCATCAATGGACAGGGAACCAATGAGCAGTTCTTC

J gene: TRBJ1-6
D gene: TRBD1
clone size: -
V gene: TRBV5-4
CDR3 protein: CASSWDRGNSPLHF
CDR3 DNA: TGTGCCAGCAGCTGGGACAGGGGTAATTCGCCCCTCCACTTT

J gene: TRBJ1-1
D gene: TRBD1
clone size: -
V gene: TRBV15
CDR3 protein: CATSRFGTDEAFF
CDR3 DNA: TGTGCCACCAGCAGATTTGGGACAGATGAAGCTTTCTTT

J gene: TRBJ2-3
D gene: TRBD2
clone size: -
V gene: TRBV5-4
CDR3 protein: CASSSGGSSTDTQYF
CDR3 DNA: TGTGCCAGCAGCTCGGGCGGGAGTAGCACAGATACGCAGTATTTT

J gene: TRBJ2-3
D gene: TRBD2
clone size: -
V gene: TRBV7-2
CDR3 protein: CASSFLGLAADTQYF
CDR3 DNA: TGTGCCAGCAGCTTTTTGGGACTAGCTGCAGATACGCAGTATTTT

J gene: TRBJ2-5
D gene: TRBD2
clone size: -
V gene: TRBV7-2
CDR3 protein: CASSLVAGDGETQYF
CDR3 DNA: TGTGCCAGCAGCTTAGTGGCGGGAGATGGAGAGACCCAGTACTTC

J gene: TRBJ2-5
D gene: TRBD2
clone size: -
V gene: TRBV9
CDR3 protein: CASSSRGASQETQYF
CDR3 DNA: TGTGCCAGCAGCTCGCGGGGGGCTAGCCAAGAGACCCAGTACTTC

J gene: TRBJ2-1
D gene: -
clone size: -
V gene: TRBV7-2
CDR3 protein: CASSTGTSTNEQFF
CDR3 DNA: TGTGCCAGCAGCACCGGGACTTCCACCAATGAGCAGTTCTTC

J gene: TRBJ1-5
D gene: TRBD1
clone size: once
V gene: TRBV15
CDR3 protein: CATARQGTPAQPQHF
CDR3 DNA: TGTGCCACCGCTAGACAGGGGACCCCTGCTCAGCCCCAGCATTTT

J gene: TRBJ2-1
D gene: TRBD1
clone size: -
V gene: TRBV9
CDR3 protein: CASKRDRMVF
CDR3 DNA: TGTGCCAGCAAACGGGACAGGATGGTCTTC

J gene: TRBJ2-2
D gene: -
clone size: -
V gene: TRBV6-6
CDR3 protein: CASSTTGTNTGELFF
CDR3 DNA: TGTGCCAGCAGCACCACAGGGACGAACACCGGGGAGCTGTTTTTT

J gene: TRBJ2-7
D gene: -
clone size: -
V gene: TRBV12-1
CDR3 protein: CASSLAREGAYEQYF
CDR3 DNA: TGTGCCAGCAGCCTAGCCAGAGAGGGGGCCTACGAGCAGTACTTC

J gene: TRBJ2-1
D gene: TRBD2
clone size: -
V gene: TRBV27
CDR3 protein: CASSSPSGALYNEQFF
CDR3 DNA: TGTGCCAGCAGTTCTCCTAGCGGGGCCCTTTACAATGAGCAGTTCTTC

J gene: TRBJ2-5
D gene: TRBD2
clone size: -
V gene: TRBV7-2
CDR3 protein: CASSFLTSGSIGQETQYF
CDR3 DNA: TGTGCCAGCAGCTTCCTGACTAGCGGGAGCATCGGGCAAGAGACCCAGTACTTC

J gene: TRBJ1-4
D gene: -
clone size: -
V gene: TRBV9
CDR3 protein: CASSGTGTSYEKLFF
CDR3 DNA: TGTGCCAGCAGCGGTACAGGGACATCTTACGAAAAACTGTTTTTT

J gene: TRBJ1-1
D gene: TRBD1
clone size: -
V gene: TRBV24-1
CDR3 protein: CATSDFRKDRDCNTEAFF
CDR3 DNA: TGTGCCACCAGTGATTTCCGGAAGGACAGGGATTGTAACACTGAAGCTTTCTTT

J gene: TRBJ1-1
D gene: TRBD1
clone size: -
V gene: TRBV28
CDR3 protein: CASSLPTGVGEAFF
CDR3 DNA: TGTGCCAGCAGTTTACCTACAGGGGTAGGTGAAGCTTTCTTT

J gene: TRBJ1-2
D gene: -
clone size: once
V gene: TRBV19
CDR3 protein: CASSTARTDLLQMLNYGYTF
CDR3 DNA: TGTGCCAGTAGTACAGCCCGGACAGACCTACTACAAATGTTAAACTATGGCTACACCTTC

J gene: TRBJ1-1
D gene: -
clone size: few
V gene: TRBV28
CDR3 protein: CASGGQGGFRAFF
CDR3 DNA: TGTGCCAGCGGAGGGCAGGGAGGTTTTAGAGCTTTCTTT

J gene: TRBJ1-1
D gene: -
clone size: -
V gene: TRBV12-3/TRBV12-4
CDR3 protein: CASSFPNTPEAFF
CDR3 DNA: TGTGCCAGCAGTTTCCCCAATACTCCTGAAGCTTTCTTT

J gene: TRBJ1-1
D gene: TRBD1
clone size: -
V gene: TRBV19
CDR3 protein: CASSVTGAEAFF
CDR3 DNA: TGTGCCAGTAGTGTAACAGGGGCTGAAGCTTTCTTT

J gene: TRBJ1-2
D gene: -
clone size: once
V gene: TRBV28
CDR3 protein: CASSLGSRVYGYTF
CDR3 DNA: TGTGCCAGCAGTTTAGGCTCCAGGGTCTATGGCTACACCTTC

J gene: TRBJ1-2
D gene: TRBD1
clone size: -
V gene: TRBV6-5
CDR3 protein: CASRRDSQSYGYTF
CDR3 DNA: TGTGCCAGCAGGAGGGACAGCCAGTCGTATGGCTACACCTTC

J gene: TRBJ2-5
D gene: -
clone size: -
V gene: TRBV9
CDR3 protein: CASSVGKPARDLQETQYF
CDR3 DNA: TGTGCCAGCAGCGTAGGGAAACCGGCGCGGGATCTACAAGAGACCCAGTACTTC

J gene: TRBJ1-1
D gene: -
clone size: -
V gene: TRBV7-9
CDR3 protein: CASRSGQLNTEAFF
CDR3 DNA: TGTGCCAGCAGGTCGGGACAATTGAACACTGAAGCTTTCTTT

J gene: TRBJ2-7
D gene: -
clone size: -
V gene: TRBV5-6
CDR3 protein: CASSLSWPGPYEQYF
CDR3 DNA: TGTGCCAGCAGCTTGAGTTGGCCAGGGCCGTACGAGCAGTACTTC

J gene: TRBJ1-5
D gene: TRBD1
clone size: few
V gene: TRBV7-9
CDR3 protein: CASSPTGGEPQHF
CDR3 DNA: TGTGCCAGCAGCCCAACAGGGGGCGAGCCCCAGCATTTT

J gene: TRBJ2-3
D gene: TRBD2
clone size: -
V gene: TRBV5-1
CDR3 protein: CASSFGVSGDTDTQYF
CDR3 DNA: TGCGCCAGCAGCTTTGGGGTTAGCGGGGACACAGATACGCAGTATTTT

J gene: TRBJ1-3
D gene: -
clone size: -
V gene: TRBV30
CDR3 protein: CAWRRALLGPSGNTIYF
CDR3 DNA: TGTGCCTGGAGGAGAGCATTGCTGGGGCCGTCTGGAAACACCATATATTTT

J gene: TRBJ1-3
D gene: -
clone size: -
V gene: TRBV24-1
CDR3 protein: CATSEGVDGNTIYF
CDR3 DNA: TGTGCCACCAGTGAAGGGGTAGATGGAAACACCATATATTTT

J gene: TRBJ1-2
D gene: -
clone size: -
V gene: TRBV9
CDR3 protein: CASGGRVYGYTF
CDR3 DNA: TGTGCCAGCGGAGGGCGAGTCTATGGCTACACCTTC

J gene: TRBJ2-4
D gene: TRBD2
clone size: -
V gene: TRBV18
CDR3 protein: CASSYLAGGTGMDF
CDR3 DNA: TGTGCCAGCTCCTATCTAGCGGGAGGCACCGGAATGGACTTC

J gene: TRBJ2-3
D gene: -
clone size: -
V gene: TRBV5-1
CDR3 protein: CASSLVLAGSTDTQYF
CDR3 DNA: TGCGCCAGCAGCTTGGTCCTTGCGGGTAGCACAGATACGCAGTATTTT

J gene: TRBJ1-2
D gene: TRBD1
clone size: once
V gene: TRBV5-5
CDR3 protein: CASSDRTGESNYGYTF
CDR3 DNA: TGTGCCAGCAGCGATAGGACAGGGGAGAGTAACTATGGCTACACCTTC

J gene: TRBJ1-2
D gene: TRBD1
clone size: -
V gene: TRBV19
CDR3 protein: CASSSGQGGGGYTF
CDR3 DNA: TGTGCCAGTAGTTCGGGACAGGGGGGAGGTGGCTACACCTTC

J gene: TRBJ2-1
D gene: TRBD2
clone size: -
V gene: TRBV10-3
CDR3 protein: CAIRMTSGSYNEQFF
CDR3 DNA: TGTGCCATCAGAATGACTAGCGGGAGTTACAATGAGCAGTTCTTC

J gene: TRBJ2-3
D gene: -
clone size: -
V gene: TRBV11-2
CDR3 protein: CASSLGVAAKKRDTQYF
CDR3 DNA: TGTGCCAGCAGCTTAGGGGTAGCGGCCAAAAAAAGGGATACGCAGTATTTT

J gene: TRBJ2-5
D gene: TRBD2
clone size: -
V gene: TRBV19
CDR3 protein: CASNLAGGPGETQYF
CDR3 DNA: TGTGCCAGTAATTTAGCGGGAGGGCCCGGGGAGACCCAGTACTTC

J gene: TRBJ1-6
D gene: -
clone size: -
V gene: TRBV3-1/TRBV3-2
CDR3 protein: CASSLVRDIDSPLHF
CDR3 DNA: TGTGCCAGCAGCCTTGTCAGGGATATCGACTCACCCCTCCACTTT

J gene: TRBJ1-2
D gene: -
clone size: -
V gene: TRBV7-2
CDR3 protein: CASSSGALTNYGYTF
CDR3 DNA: TGTGCCAGCAGCTCGGGTGCCCTTACTAACTATGGCTACACCTTC

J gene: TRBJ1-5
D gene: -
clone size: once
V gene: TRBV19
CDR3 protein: CASRLGGWDQPQHF
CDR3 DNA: TGTGCCAGTCGACTTGGGGGGTGGGATCAGCCCCAGCATTTT

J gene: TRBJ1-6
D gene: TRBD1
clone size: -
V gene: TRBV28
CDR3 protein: CASTTARGGSPLHF
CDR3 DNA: TGTGCCAGCACCACCGCGAGAGGGGGCAGTCCCCTCCACTTT

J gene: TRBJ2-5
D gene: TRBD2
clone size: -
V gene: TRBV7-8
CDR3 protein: CASSLAELAGGEQETQYF
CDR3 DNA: TGTGCCAGCAGCTTAGCAGAGTTGGCGGGAGGGGAGCAAGAGACCCAGTACTTC

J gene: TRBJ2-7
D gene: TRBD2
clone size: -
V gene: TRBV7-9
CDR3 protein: CASSFSRRTSGRTYEQYF
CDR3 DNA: TGTGCCAGCAGCTTCAGCCGACGGACTAGCGGGAGGACCTACGAGCAGTACTTC

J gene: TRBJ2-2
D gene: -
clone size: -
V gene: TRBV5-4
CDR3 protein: CASNYGGRTNTGELFF
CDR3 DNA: TGTGCCAGCAACTATGGGGGCAGAACGAACACCGGGGAGCTGTTTTTT

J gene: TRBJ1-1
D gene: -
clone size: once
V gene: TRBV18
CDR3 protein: CASSLGQNTEAFF
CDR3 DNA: TGTGCCAGCTCACTCGGACAGAACACTGAAGCTTTCTTT

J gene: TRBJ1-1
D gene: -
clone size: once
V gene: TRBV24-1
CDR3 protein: CATSDNRYTEAFF
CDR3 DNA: TGTGCCACCAGTGACAACAGGTACACTGAAGCTTTCTTT

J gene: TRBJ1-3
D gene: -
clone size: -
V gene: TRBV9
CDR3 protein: CASSGPTDSSGNTIYF
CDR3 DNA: TGTGCCAGCAGCGGCCCCACCGACAGCTCTGGAAACACCATATATTTT

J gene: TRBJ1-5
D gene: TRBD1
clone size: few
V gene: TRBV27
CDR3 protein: CASSFQGGQPQHF
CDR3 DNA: TGTGCCAGCAGTTTCCAGGGGGGTCAGCCCCAGCATTTT

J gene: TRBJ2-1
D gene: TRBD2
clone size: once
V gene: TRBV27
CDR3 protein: CASQREGGEQFF
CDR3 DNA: TGTGCCAGCCAGCGGGAGGGCGGGGAGCAGTTCTTC

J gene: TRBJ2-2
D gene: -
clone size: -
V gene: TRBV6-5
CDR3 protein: CASKTPNTGELFF
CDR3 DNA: TGTGCCAGCAAGACACCGAACACCGGGGAGCTGTTTTTT

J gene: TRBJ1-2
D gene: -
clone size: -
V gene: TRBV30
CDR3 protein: CAGKRGGYTF
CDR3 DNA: TGTGCCGGTAAACGGGGAGGCTACACCTTC

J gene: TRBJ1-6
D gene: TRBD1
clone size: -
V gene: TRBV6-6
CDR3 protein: CASREQGYSYNSPLHF
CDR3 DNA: TGTGCCAGCAGGGAACAGGGGTATTCCTATAATTCACCCCTCCACTTT

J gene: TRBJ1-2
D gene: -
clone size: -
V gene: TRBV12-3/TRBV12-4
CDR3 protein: CASSFSGNYGYTF
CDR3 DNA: TGTGCCAGCAGTTTTTCGGGTAACTATGGCTACACCTTC